Reported below is one T cell receptor beta chain. Profiled with immunoSEQ multiplex PCR; TCRdb holds only in-frame clones, not every one. The table includes tens of thousands of clones, about nine tenths detected once. This CDR3 spans 13 amino acids. In germline, CDR1 is SGHVS, CDR2 FNYEAQ. Trimming removed 0 bases at V and 5 bases at J, with 5 bases between. This entry belongs to a study of control samples from healthy donors and cancer patients. The clonotype originates from a man aged 35 to 55 with colorectal cancer. The rearrangement joins TRBV7-6 to TRBJ1-5; D call uncertain. Sample: PBMCs. CDR3 nucleotides: TGTGCCAGCAGCTTAGCGCTTGATCAGCCCCAGCATTTT. This encodes CASSLALDQPQHF.